A selection of T cell receptor beta chains follows, all from one sample in a study of Graves' ophthalmopathy and Graves' hyperthyroidism. TCRdb re-derived calls from the multiplex PCR reads in MiXCR, one entry per CDR3 protein. Of 1 million to 1.3 million distinct CDR3 sequences listed, about 36% are singletons. The sample consisted of peripheral blood or thyroid tissue (not recorded which). These receptors were obtained from an adult man with Graves' hyperthyroidism. CDR3s include the opening cysteine and the closing phenylalanine or tryptophan. The D gene is left open where the match is weak. The size of a clone is reported for some rows only, either as once, few or many, or as a class for expanded clones.

CDR3nt,CDR3aa,d_gene,v_gene,j_gene,abundance
TGCAGTGCCCGTCCGGGGTACAATGAGACCCAGTACTTC,CSARPGYNETQYF,-,TRBV20-1,TRBJ2-5,once
TGTGCCAGCAGCTCCGGTAATCCGGGACAGCTGAATGAAAAACTGTTTTTT,CASSSGNPGQLNEKLFF,TRBD1,TRBV5-4,TRBJ1-4,-
TGTGCCAGCAGCCAAGTTATTGGCGGGAACACCGGGGAGCTGTTTTTT,CASSQVIGGNTGELFF,-,TRBV3-1,TRBJ2-2,-
TGCAGCGTCGTACCGGGAGCAGACTACGAGCAGTACTTC,CSVVPGADYEQYF,-,TRBV29-1,TRBJ2-7,many
TGCAGCGTTGCTGGGCAGGCGGGTCAGCCCCAGCATTTT,CSVAGQAGQPQHF,-,TRBV29-1,TRBJ1-5,many
TGTGCCAGCACCCTAGCGGCAGGTTACGAGCAGTACTTC,CASTLAAGYEQYF,TRBD2,TRBV6-6,TRBJ2-7,few
TGTGCCAGCAGCTTAGACGGGGGGAAATATGGCTACACCTTC,CASSLDGGKYGYTF,-,TRBV7-2,TRBJ1-2,many
TGCAGTGCTACGCCGGGACAGGGTCCCTACGAGCAGTACTTC,CSATPGQGPYEQYF,TRBD1,TRBV20-1,TRBJ2-7,-
TGTGCCAGCCGAAAGACTAGCGGAGCCTACGAGCAGTACTTC,CASRKTSGAYEQYF,TRBD2,TRBV12-3/TRBV12-4,TRBJ2-7,-
TGTGCTAGACAGGGGGCAGGTTTCTATGGCTACACCTTC,CARQGAGFYGYTF,TRBD1,TRBV25-1,TRBJ1-2,-
TGTGCCAGCAGACCAGTGGGGGGCACTGAAGCTTTCTTT,CASRPVGGTEAFF,-,TRBV7-6,TRBJ1-1,many
TGTGCCAGCAGCTTGGCCCTCCCGGGTCAGGCCGGGGAGCTGTTTTTT,CASSLALPGQAGELFF,-,TRBV7-7,TRBJ2-2,many
TGTGCCAGCAGCCAAGATGTAGAGGGTCGGCAGCCCCAGCATTTT,CASSQDVEGRQPQHF,-,TRBV3-1,TRBJ1-5,few
TGCAGCGTTGCGGTCAGCCTTGAAGCTTTCTTT,CSVAVSLEAFF,-,TRBV29-1,TRBJ1-1,-
TGTGCCTGGGGACAGGGAAATCAGCCCCAGCATTTT,CAWGQGNQPQHF,TRBD1,TRBV30,TRBJ1-5,few
TGCAGTGCTAGACCTCAGGGGGCCAACGTCCTGACTTTC,CSARPQGANVLTF,-,TRBV20-1,TRBJ2-6,once
TGTGCCAGCAGTTTAAGGATCGGTGAAGCTTTCTTT,CASSLRIGEAFF,-,TRBV12-3/TRBV12-4,TRBJ1-1,-
TGCGCCAGCGCGCTAGCGGGAGGTTACGAGCAGTACTTC,CASALAGGYEQYF,TRBD2,TRBV5-1,TRBJ2-7,many
TGCGCCAGCAGCCCAGGGCCTCCCACGAATGGCTACACCTTC,CASSPGPPTNGYTF,-,TRBV5-1,TRBJ1-2,many
TGTGCCAGCAGCTTAGAACAGGTGTTCTCTGGAAACACCATATATTTT,CASSLEQVFSGNTIYF,-,TRBV7-9,TRBJ1-3,many
TGCGCCAGCAGCCAAGATCGGGGTCCGAATCAGCCCCAGCATTTT,CASSQDRGPNQPQHF,-,TRBV4-3,TRBJ1-5,many
TGTGCCAGCAGCTTGAGAACCTACACTGAAGCTTTCTTT,CASSLRTYTEAFF,-,TRBV5-4,TRBJ1-1,many
TGTGCCAGCAGTCGGGACAGGGGCCACACCGGGGAGCTGTTTTTT,CASSRDRGHTGELFF,TRBD1,TRBV12-3/TRBV12-4,TRBJ2-2,-
TGCAGTGCTAGAGATAATCAGGGCCCTAGCTCCTACGAGCAGTACTTC,CSARDNQGPSSYEQYF,-,TRBV20-1,TRBJ2-7,many
TGCAGCGTTGTAGGTCTTTACCAAGAGACCCAGTACTTC,CSVVGLYQETQYF,-,TRBV29-1,TRBJ2-5,many
TGTGCCAGCAGGCCCGGGACAGGGGTTAACTATGGCTACACCTTC,CASRPGTGVNYGYTF,TRBD1,TRBV7-9,TRBJ1-2,-
TGCGCCAGCAGTGACAGACCTAACTATGGCTACACCTTC,CASSDRPNYGYTF,-,TRBV10-1,TRBJ1-2,few